Included here is one T cell receptor (beta chain) sequence, with context. Its antigen is currently unknown. This sample was taken from a study of graft-versus-host responses after intestinal transplantation. The CDR3 contains 15 residues. The J segment lost 5 bases and the V segment lost 5 bases, leaving 9 bases of the junction unmatched. Germline CDR1 and CDR2: MNHEY and SVGAGI. Assay: immunoSEQ multiplex PCR; the TCRdb copy retains only in-frame clones and omits some. The sample shows under 95,000 clones, roughly 80% of them seen only once. The TCR sequence derives from a human donor who received an intestinal transplant. The V gene is TRBV6-5, the J gene TRBJ2-5, with TRBD1 matching over 9 bases. Sequenced material: unstimulated CD4+ T cells sorted from spleen or lymph node cells, taken before intestinal transplant. The CDR3 sequence is CASSLGQGRLETQYF. The CDR3 DNA follows: TGTGCCAGCAGTCTCGGACAGGGGAGATTGGAGACCCAGTACTTC.